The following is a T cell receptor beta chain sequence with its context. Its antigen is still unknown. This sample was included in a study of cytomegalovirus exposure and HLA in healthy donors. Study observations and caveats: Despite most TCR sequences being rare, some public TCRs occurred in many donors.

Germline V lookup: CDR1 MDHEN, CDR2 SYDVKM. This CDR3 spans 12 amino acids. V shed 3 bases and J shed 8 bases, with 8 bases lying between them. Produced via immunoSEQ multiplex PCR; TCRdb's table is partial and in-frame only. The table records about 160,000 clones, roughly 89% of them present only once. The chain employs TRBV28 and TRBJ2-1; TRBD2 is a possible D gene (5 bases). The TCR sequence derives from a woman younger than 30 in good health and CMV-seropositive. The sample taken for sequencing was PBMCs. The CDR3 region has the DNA TGTGCCAGCAGTTTTAGTAGCGATGAGCAGTTCTTC. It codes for CASSFSSDEQFF.